This TCR beta chain was found in a study of blood T cells in healthy people across ages. Study overall: Per every two T cells, about one barcoded beta molecule was captured by template switching.

V lost 2 bases, J lost 0 bases, and 13 bases lay in between. The CDR3 loop spans 16 amino acids. Germline loops: CDR1 LNHNV, CDR2 YYDKDF (reference sequence). A second roughly 7 to 12 cycle PCR used barcoded and J-beta primers. MiXCR, run by TCRdb on the 5' RACE reads, gives a single entry per CDR3 protein. Among over a million distinct CDR3 sequences listed, approximately 43% were seen once. This clonotype turned up a few times. The J gene is TRBJ1-1, the V gene TRBV15; D gene ambiguous. This receptor was taken from a woman between 18 and 29 years old in good health. Input material: blood. For the CDR3, the DNA is TGTGCCACCAGCAGACCAAAGGAAGGGTTGAACACTGAAGCTTTCTTT. It encodes CATSRPKEGLNTEAFF.